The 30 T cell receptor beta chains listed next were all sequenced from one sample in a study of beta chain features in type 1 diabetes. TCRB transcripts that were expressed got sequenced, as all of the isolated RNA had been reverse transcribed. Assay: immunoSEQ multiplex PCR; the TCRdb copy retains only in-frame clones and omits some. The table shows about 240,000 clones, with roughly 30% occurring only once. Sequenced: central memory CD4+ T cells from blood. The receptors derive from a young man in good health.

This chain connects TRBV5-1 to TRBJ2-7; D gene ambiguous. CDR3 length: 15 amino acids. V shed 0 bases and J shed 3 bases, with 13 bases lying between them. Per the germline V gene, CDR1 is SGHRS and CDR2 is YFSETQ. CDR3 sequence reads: CASSLDQALFYEQYF. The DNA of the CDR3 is TGCGCCAGCAGCTTGGACCAAGCTCTTTTCTACGAGCAGTACTTC.

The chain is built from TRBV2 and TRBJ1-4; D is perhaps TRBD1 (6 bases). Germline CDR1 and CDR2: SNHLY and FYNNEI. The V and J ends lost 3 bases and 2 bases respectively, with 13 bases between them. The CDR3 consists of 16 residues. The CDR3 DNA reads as TGTGCCAGCAGTGAGCTGCGGGGGGCTACTAATGAAAAACTGTTTTTT. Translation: CASSELRGATNEKLFF. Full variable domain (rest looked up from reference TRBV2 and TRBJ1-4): EPEVTQTPSHQVTQMGQEVILRCVPISNHLYFYWYRQILGQKVEFLVSFYNNEISEKSEIFDDQFSVERPDGSNFTLKIRSTKLEDSAMYFCASSELRGATNEKLFFGSGTQLSVL.

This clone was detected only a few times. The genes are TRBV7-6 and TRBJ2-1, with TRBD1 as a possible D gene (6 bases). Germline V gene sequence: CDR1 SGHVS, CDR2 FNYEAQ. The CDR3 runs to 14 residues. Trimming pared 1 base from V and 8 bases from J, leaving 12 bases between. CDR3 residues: CASSLGQGPHEQFF. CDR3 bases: TGTGCCAGCAGCTTAGGGCAGGGGCCTCATGAGCAGTTCTTC.

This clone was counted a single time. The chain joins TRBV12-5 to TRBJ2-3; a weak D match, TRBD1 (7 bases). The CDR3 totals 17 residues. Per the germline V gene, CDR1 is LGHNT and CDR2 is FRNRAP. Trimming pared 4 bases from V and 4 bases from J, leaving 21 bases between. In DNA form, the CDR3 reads TGTGCTAGTGGTTCACCCCGGCAGGGGGGTAGGGCAGATACGCAGTATTTT. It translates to CASGSPRQGGRADTQYF.

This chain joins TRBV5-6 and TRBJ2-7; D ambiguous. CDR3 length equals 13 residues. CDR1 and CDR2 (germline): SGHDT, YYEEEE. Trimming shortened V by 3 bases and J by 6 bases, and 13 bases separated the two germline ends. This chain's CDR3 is CASSSGSLGEQYF. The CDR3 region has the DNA TGTGCCAGCAGCTCCGGCTCACTTGGCGAGCAGTACTTC.

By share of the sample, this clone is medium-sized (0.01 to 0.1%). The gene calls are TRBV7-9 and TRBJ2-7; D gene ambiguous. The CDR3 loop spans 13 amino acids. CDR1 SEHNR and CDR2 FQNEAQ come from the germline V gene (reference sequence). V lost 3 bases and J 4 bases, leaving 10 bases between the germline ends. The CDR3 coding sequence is TGTGCCAGCAGCTTTTCTGGGCAGTACGAGCAGTACTTC. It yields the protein CASSFSGQYEQYF.

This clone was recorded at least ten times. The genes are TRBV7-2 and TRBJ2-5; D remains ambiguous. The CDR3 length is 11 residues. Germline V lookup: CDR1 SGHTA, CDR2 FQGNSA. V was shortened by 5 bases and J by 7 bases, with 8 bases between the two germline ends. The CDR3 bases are TGTGCCAGCAGCCGTTCCCGGACCCAGTACTTC. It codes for CASSRSRTQYF.

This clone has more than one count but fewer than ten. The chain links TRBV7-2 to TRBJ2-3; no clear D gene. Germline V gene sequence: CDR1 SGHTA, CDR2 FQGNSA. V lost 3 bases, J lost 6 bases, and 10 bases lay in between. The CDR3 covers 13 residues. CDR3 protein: CASSLTPRDTQYF. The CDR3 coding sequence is TGTGCCAGCAGCTTGACTCCGCGGGATACGCAGTATTTT.

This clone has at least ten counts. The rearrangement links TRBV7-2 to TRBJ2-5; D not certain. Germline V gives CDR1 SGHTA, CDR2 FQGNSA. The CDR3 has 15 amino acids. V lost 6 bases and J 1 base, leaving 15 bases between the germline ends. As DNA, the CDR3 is TGTGCCAGCAGGATTACCTACCAGAGCCAAGAGACCCAGTACTTC. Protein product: CASRITYQSQETQYF. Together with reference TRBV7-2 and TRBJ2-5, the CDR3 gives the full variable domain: GAGVSQSPSNKVTEKGKDVELRCDPISGHTALYWYRQSLGQGLEFLIYFQGNSAPDKSGLPSDRFSAERTGGSVSTLTIQRTQQEDSAVYLCASRITYQSQETQYFGPGTRLLVL.

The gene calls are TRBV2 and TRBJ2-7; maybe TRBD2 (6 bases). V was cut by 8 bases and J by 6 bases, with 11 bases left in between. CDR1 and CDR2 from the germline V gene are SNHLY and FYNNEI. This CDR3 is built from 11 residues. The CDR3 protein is CASVGGIEQYF. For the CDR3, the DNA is TGTGCCAGCGTGGGGGGAATCGAGCAGTACTTC.

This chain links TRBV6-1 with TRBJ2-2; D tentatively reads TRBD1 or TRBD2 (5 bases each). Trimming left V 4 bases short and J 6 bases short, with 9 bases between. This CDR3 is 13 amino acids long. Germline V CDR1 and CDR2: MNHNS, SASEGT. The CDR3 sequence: CASSASGPGELFF. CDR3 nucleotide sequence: TGTGCCAGCAGTGCCTCGGGGCCCGGGGAGCTGTTTTTT.

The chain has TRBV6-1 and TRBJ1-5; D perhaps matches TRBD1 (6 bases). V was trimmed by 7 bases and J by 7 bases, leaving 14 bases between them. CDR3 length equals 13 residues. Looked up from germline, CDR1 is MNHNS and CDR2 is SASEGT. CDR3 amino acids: CASKNRDGQPQHF. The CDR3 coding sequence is TGTGCCAGCAAGAACAGGGACGGACAGCCCCAGCATTTT.

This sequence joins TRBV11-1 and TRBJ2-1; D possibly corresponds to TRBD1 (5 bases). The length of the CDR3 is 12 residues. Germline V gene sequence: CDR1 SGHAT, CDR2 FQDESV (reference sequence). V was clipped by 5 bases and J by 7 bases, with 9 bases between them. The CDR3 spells CASSTDRNEQFF. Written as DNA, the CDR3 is TGTGCCAGCAGCACCGACAGAAATGAGCAGTTCTTC. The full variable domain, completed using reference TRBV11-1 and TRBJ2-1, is EAEVAQSPRYKITEKSQAVAFWCDPISGHATLYWYRQILGQGPELLVQFQDESVVDDSQLPKDRFSAERLKGVDSTLKIQPAELGDSAMYLCASSTDRNEQFFGPGTRLTVL.

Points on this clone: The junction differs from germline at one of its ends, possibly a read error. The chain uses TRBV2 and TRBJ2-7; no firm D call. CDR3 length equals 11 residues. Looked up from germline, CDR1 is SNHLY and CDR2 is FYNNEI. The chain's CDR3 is CASSDGSREGF. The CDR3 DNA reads TGTGCCAGCAGCGACGGATCGCGAGAAGGCTTC.

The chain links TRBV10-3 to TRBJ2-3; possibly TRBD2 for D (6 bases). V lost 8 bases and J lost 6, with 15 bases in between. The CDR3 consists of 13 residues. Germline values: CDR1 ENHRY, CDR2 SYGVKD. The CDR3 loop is CAIGDISGDTQYF. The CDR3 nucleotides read TGTGCCATCGGGGATATTAGCGGCGATACGCAGTATTTT.

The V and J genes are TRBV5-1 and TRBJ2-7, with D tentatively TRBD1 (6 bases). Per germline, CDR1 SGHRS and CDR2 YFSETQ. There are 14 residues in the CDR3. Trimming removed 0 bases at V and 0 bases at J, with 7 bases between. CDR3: CASSLGTVSYEQYF. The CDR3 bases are TGCGCCAGCAGCTTGGGGACAGTCTCCTACGAGCAGTACTTC.

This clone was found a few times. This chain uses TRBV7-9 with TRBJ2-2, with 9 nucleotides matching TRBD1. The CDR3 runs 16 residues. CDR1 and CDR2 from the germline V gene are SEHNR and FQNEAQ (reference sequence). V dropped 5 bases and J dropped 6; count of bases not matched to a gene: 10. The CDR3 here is CASSQGDRAVSGELFF. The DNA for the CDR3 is TGTGCCAGCAGCCAGGGGGACAGGGCGGTGTCCGGGGAGCTGTTTTTT.

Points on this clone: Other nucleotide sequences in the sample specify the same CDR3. CDR3 residues: CASSLGSGLPDTQYF. The CDR3 DNA sequence: TGTGCCAGCAGCTTAGGCAGCGGGTTACCAGATACGCAGTATTTT. The chain carries TRBV7-2 and TRBJ2-3; TRBD2 is a possible D gene (6 bases). V shed 1 base and J shed 4 bases, with 12 bases lying between them. The CDR3 is 15 amino acids. Germline V gives CDR1 SGHTA, CDR2 FQGNSA.

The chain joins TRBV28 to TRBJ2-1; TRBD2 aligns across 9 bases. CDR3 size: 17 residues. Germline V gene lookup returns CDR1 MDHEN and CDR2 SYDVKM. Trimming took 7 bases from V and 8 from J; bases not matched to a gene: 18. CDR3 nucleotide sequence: TGTGCCAGCACTTCTTGGGAGGCGGGAGGGGGGAGCGATGAGCAGTTCTTC. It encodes CASTSWEAGGGSDEQFF.

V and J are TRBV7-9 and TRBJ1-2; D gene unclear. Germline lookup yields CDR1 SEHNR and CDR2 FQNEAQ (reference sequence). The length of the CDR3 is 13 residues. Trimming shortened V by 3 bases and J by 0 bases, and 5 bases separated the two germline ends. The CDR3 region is CASSFSPNYGYTF. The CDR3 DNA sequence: TGTGCCAGCAGCTTTTCGCCTAACTATGGCTACACCTTC.

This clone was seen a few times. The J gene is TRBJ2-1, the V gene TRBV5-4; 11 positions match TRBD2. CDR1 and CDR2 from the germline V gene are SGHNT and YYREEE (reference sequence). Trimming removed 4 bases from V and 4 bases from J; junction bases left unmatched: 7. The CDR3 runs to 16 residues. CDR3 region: CASSLTSGNFYNEQFF. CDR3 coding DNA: TGTGCCAGCAGCCTGACTAGCGGGAACTTTTACAATGAGCAGTTCTTC.

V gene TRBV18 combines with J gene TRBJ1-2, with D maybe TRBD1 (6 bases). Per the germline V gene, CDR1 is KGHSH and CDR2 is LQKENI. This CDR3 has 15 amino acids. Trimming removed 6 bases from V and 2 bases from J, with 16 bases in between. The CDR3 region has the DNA TGTGCCAGCTCGCTCGGACAGAGCTTGAACTATGGCTACACCTTC. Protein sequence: CASSLGQSLNYGYTF.

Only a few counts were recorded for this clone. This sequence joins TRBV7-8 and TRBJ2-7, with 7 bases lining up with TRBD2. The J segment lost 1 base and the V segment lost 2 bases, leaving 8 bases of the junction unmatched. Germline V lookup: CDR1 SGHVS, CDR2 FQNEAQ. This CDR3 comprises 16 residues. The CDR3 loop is CASSLTRASGSYEQYF. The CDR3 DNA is TGTGCCAGCAGCTTAACTCGGGCTAGCGGTTCCTACGAGCAGTACTTC.

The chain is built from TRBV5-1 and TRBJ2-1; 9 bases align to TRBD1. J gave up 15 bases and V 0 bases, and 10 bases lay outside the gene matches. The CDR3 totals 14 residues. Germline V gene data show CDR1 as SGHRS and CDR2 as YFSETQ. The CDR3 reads CASSLEQGARKAFF. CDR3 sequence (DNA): TGCGCCAGCAGCTTGGAACAGGGGGCGCGTAAGGCGTTCTTC.

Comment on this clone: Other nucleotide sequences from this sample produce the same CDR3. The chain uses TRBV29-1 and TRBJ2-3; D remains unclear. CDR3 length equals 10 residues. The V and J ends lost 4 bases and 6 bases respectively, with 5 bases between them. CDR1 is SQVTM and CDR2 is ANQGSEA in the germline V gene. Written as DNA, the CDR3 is TGCAGCGTTGCGGTGGATACGCAGTATTTT. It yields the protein CSVAVDTQYF.

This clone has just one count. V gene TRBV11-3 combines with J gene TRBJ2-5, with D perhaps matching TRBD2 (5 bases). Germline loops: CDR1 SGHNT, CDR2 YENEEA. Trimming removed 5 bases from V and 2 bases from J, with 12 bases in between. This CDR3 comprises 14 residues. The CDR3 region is CASSRSRGQETQYF. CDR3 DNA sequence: TGTGCCAGCAGCCGTTCTCGGGGACAAGAGACCCAGTACTTC.

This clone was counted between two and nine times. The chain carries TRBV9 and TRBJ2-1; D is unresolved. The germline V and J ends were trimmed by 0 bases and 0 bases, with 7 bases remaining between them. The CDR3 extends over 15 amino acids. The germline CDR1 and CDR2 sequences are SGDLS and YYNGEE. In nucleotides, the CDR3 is TGTGCCAGCAGCGTAGTGTCAAGCTCCTACAATGAGCAGTTCTTC. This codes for CASSVVSSSYNEQFF.

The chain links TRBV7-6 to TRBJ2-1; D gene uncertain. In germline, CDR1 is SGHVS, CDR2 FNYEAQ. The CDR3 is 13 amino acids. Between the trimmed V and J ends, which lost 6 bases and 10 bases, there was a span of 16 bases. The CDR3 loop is CASSSLPAKEQFF. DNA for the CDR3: TGTGCCAGCAGTTCCCTCCCGGCCAAAGAGCAGTTCTTC.

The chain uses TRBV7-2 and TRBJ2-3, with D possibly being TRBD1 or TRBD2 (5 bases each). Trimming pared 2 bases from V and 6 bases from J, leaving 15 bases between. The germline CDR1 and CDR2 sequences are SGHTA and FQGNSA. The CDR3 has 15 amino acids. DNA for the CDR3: TGTGCCAGCAGCTTATTTCCTAGGTGGGGGGATACGCAGTATTTT. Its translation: CASSLFPRWGDTQYF.

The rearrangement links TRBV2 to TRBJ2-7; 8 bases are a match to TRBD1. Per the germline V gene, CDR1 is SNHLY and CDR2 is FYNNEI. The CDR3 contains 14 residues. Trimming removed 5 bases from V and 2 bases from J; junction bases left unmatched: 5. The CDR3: CASSHGQGPYEQYF. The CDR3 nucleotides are TGTGCCAGCAGTCACGGACAGGGACCCTACGAGCAGTACTTC.